This entry lists 11 T cell receptor beta chains sequenced from one sample in a study of graft-versus-host responses after intestinal transplantation. For these TCRs, the target antigens are not known. Here immunoSEQ multiplex PCR was the method, and the copy in TCRdb shows in-frame clones only, minus some. The repertoire has tens of thousands of clones, about 94% of them found once; the top ten carry around 0.5%. The input for sequencing was unstimulated CD8+ T cells sorted from spleen or lymph node cells, taken before intestinal transplant. The receptor set was obtained from a human donor who received an intestinal transplant.

V and J are TRBV15 and TRBJ2-1; 8 positions match TRBD2. Germline V CDR1 and CDR2: LNHNV, YYDKDF (reference sequence). J lost 4 bases, V lost 5 bases, and 7 bases had no gene match. The CDR3 sequence is 15 residues long. The CDR3 region is CATSSREALYNEQFF. The CDR3 DNA is TGTGCCACCAGCTCGCGGGAGGCACTATACAATGAGCAGTTCTTC.

The gene calls are TRBV28 and TRBJ2-5; the D gene is possibly TRBD2 (6 bases). V was pared by 3 bases and J by 1 base, with 9 bases between. Germline lookup yields CDR1 MDHEN and CDR2 SYDVKM. The CDR3 spans 14 residues. CDR3 sequence (DNA): TGTGCCAGCAGTTTTGGAGGGGCCCAAGAGACCCAGTACTTC. It encodes CASSFGGAQETQYF.

The rearrangement links TRBV11-2 to TRBJ2-2; 7 bases are shared with TRBD2. CDR1 SGHAT and CDR2 FQNNGV come from the germline V gene. Trimming took 3 bases from V and 8 from J; bases not matched to a gene: 9. The length of the CDR3 is 15 residues. The CDR3 DNA follows: TGTGCCAGCAGCTTTTTCCGGGAGGAACCGGGGGAGCTGTTTTTT. This gives the protein CASSFFREEPGELFF.

The genes are TRBV10-3 and TRBJ2-7; possibly TRBD2 for D (5 bases). Trimming took 2 bases from V and 4 from J, leaving 18 bases between them. In germline, CDR1 is ENHRY, CDR2 SYGVKD. The CDR3 has 16 residues. CDR3 residues: CAISEPITGFDYEQYF. CDR3 nucleotide sequence: TGTGCCATCAGTGAGCCTATCACGGGGTTCGATTACGAGCAGTACTTC.

The rearrangement uses TRBV27 and TRBJ1-1; D is possibly TRBD1 (6 bases). Germline lookup yields CDR1 MNHEY and CDR2 SMNVEV (reference sequence). The V end lost 1 base, the J end lost 0 bases, and 12 bases lay between the germline ends. The CDR3 length is 16 residues. The CDR3: CASSLYTGLMNTEAFF. The CDR3 nucleotides are TGTGCCAGCAGTTTATACACAGGGCTCATGAACACTGAAGCTTTCTTT.

This clone was detected only a few times. The chain combines TRBV19 with TRBJ1-4; TRBD1 is a possible D gene (5 bases). Germline-derived CDR1 and CDR2 are LNHDA and SQIVND (reference sequence). This CDR3 is 15 amino acids long. Trimming shortened V by 3 bases and J by 0 bases, and 8 bases separated the two germline ends. CDR3 in DNA: TGTGCCAGTAGTATCCACAGGTCAACTAATGAAAAACTGTTTTTT. Translating gives CASSIHRSTNEKLFF. Together with reference TRBV19 and TRBJ1-4, the CDR3 gives the full variable domain: DGGITQSPKYLFRKEGQNVTLSCEQNLNHDAMYWYRQDPGQGLRLIYYSQIVNDFQKGDIAEGYSVSREKKESFPLTVTSAQKNPTAFYLCASSIHRSTNEKLFFGSGTQLSVL.

The count of this clone is one. The chain links TRBV7-3 to TRBJ2-5; no clear D. Per germline, CDR1 SGHTA and CDR2 FQGTGA. The CDR3 loop spans 14 amino acids. The ends were cut back, 5 bases at V and 4 bases at J, with 14 bases in the middle. The DNA for the CDR3 is TGTGCCAGCAGCCCGAACGGAGTCGGAGAGACCCAGTACTTC. It yields the protein CASSPNGVGETQYF.

V and J are TRBV6-6 and TRBJ2-7, with TRBD2 matching 10 bases. The CDR3 spans 14 residues. With 6 bases clipped from V and 12 bases from J, the junction kept 14 bases outside the gene matches. Germline V gene lookup returns CDR1 MNHNY and CDR2 SVGAGI (reference sequence). CDR3 amino acids: CASSYPGLALIRYF. In nucleotides, the CDR3 is TGTGCCAGCAGCTATCCGGGACTAGCGCTCATTCGGTACTTC.

V gene TRBV15 combines with J gene TRBJ1-5; D might be TRBD1 (6 bases). In germline, CDR1 is LNHNV, CDR2 YYDKDF (reference sequence). This CDR3 is built from 14 residues. V was clipped by 3 bases and J by 6 bases, with 12 bases between them. The chain's CDR3 is CATSRHRVFQPQHF. The CDR3 DNA sequence: TGTGCCACCAGCAGGCACAGGGTGTTTCAGCCCCAGCATTTT.

The chain is built from TRBV11-2 and TRBJ1-2, with D hard to call. Germline CDR1 and CDR2: SGHAT and FQNNGV. CDR3 length: 14 residues. V shed 0 bases and J shed 7 bases, with 12 bases lying between them. The CDR3 here is CASSLERHNFGYTF. CDR3 nucleotides: TGTGCCAGCAGCTTAGAGAGGCATAATTTTGGCTACACCTTC.

The chain uses TRBV11-3 and TRBJ1-1, with D maybe TRBD1 (5 bases). The CDR3 length is 16 residues. V lost 0 bases and J 0 bases, leaving 11 bases between the germline ends. The V gene's germline CDR1 is SGHNT and CDR2 YENEEA. This CDR3 reads CASSLDTGTMNTEAFF. The CDR3 nucleotides read TGTGCCAGCAGCTTAGATACCGGGACCATGAACACTGAAGCTTTCTTT.